The rows below give T cell receptor beta chains drawn from one sample of a study of blood T cell repertoires in COVID-19. TCRdb's table, derived via immunoSEQ multiplex PCR, lists solely in-frame clones and lacks some. The sample holds about 170,000 clones, around 85% seen once. Sequencing was carried out using peripheral blood. These TCRs come from a man in his 60s who had recovered from COVID-19. Both conserved end residues are trimmed from each CDR3.

v_call cdr3_aa
TRBV2 ASARENYGYT
TRBV3-1/TRBV3-2 ASSQVWADNDNYEQY
TRBV19 ASSIAGQGRVEQY
TRBV6-2/TRBV6-3 ASSYNLGSNEQY
TRBV9 ASSVAWGLASEQF
TRBV27 ASNTGTSGGHWYNEQF
TRBV7-3 ASSLSLGATEAF
TRBV3-1/TRBV3-2 ASSPDRIYGYT
TRBV25-1 ASSESEGGTYEQY
TRBV30 AWRLIEGYGYT
TRBV4-1 ASSQEGGVVAGELF
TRBV2 ASSVGQGAYEQY
TRBV19 ASSAGLYEQY
TRBV2 ASGWTGPSYGYT
TRBV6-6 ASSAIEGYT
TRBV15 ATSRAGPDTQY
TRBV5-6 ASSLGTGDNSPLH
TRBV5-1 ASSYSGDGNQPQH
TRBV23-1 ASSRNGGAGETQY
TRBV7-2 ASSLSGGASDTQY
TRBV5-6 ASSQGGGQPQH
TRBV7-3 ASSVGQGTEAF
TRBV15 ATSRDSSRANEKLF
TRBV5-3 ARSRGTGQKSTYGYT
TRBV14 ASSQGRHGRVNEQF
TRBV6-4 ASRETGFGTEAF
TRBV5-1 ASSLEGRGGDTQY
TRBV13 ASSFGTGGGEKLF
TRBV9 ASSGTSGGADTQY
TRBV30 AWSLSGKNYGYT
TRBV6-5 ASSYGTGVNSPLH
TRBV5-6 ASSFKRGRNEQY
TRBV7-8 ASSSRDRGNTGELF
TRBV9 ASSVAGGWTDTQY
TRBV5-1 ASSLDEGRGEQF
TRBV4-3 ASSQLGQGMGELF
TRBV7-2 ASSWTSGDTDTQY
TRBV4-1 ASSQDSLAGGLNTGELF
TRBV7-7 ASSSLGGQETQY
TRBV28 ASSPPYFGGNEQF
TRBV7-2 ASSLGQGSGYGYT
TRBV7-3 ASSRTGSYNEQF
TRBV18 ASSPEAYEQY
TRBV19 ASSIQQGATNEKLF
TRBV9 ASSRESGGPYEQY
TRBV9 ASSTTGGRTEAF
TRBV7-8 ASSPGTGEAGELF
TRBV19 ASSNVAGGQPQH
TRBV5-1 ASSLDGDSYNEQF
TRBV21-1 ASTCGRADGYT
TRBV9 ASSVASSTDTQY
TRBV6-5 ASRSSGGGHEQF
TRBV30 AWSFYRRGGRNEQF